The source of this TCR beta chain is a study of blood T cell repertoires in COVID-19 (dated by TCRdb to the early 2020s). Regarding the study in general: Collaborator samples came from the United States, Italy and Spain and covered acute and convalescent phases of COVID-19. The prospective study material was composed of cDNA or gDNA derived from T cells, B-cell-depleted T cells, or PBMCs. The dataset comprised deeply sampled blood TCRbeta repertoires from subjects exposed to, actively infected with, or recovered from COVID-19. The repertoires were made available in a free public database intended to serve as a resource for research on the immune response to SARS-CoV-2. The samples were drawn from two sources: the first 160 participants of the ongoing ImmuneRACE study, and 950 to 1,500 subjects contributed by 6 global collaborators. The sample metadata nearly always contained a de-identified subject ID, COVID-19 status, age in years and sex. Where available, HLA class I and class II types were taken from metadata supplied by the sample provider and were not determined by assay-based typing. The paper's findings and limits, for the study overall: The amount of clinical and demographic metadata varied by source and participant and was provided uncurated.

In the prospective study, participants were about 18 to 95 years old, resided in around 25 geographic areas of the United States, and were enrolled through a virtual design. To assign participants to cohorts, the prospective study relied on clinical history that participants themselves reported in a screening survey and a study questionnaire. Recovered participants in ImmuneRACE Cohort 3 were defined by two consecutive negative NP/OP PCR tests, clearance by a healthcare professional, or resolution of symptoms. In the prospective study, mobile phlebotomists collected whole blood, serum and a nasopharyngeal or oropharyngeal swab from each participant. Over a roughly 2-month period, participants in the prospective study had the option of providing additional blood draws and questionnaires. Blood samples from the prospective study were shipped frozen or at room temperature prior to DNA extraction.

The germline V gene (reference sequence) specifies SGHKS as CDR1 and YYEKEE as CDR2. Including cysteine and phenylalanine, the CDR3 has 11 amino acids. The entry retains the CDR3 DNA only, 33 bases that are in frame from base 1. Trimming takes 4 bases from V and 8 bases from J, and the germline ends sit 9 bases apart. TCRbeta CDR3 regions were amplified from genomic DNA using the immunoSEQ Assay, a bias-controlled multiplex PCR. The study's processing was this. The number of nucleated cells in each sample was estimated from the amplification of reference gene primers within the assay. To quantify the absolute abundance of each unique TCRbeta CDR3 rearrangement, sequence reads were collapsed and filtered. Productive Simpson clonality was computed per sample as the square root of Simpson's diversity index over productive rearrangements. The table comes from immuneACCESS by way of TCRdb, which keeps in-frame sequences with V and J called. Part of the clones is missing from these tables; in studies checked, under half for an unresolved V gene and the rest for unknown reasons. The V and J calls and clone size are taken from that table; D and trimming were inferred from the DNA. Here the sample has over 200,000 clones; 70% to 90% occur a single time. Approximately 1.9% of the sample is in the top ten clones.

Note on this clone: The clone's antigen remains unknown. No per-base quality is available; no much larger clone lies one base away.

The sample was PBMCs or T cells enriched from blood (not recorded which). The chain employs TRBV5-5 and TRBJ1-1; perhaps TRBD1 is the D gene, with 5 bases matching. The receptor was isolated from a woman aged 50 to 60 who had recovered from COVID-19. The CDR3 is CASSGGVEAFF. The DNA sequence is as follows: TGTGCCAGCAGCGGAGGGGTGGAAGCTTTCTTT.